This T cell receptor beta chain appears in the sequencing data of a study of blood T cells in healthy people across ages. Germline lookup yields CDR1 DFQATT and CDR2 SNEGSKA (reference sequence). This CDR3 comprises 13 residues. With 8 bases removed from V and 4 bases from J, the gap between germline ends came to 17 bases. This clonotype was seen only a few times. Its matching antigen is unknown. Study outcomes and limitations: Per million T cells, TCR beta diversity dropped roughly linearly as age increased. Changes in expanded clonotypes were possibly confounded, as the CMV status of donors was unknown.

Together with a sample-barcoded 5' primer, a J-beta primer mix was included in a second PCR lasting about 7 to 11 cycles. Using its own MiXCR run on the 5' RACE reads, TCRdb lists one record per CDR3 protein. The sample carries nearly 800,000 distinct CDR3 sequences, around a quarter recorded once. The same sample was also used in a study of T cells of mothers and their children. This second study says: Related pairs of mothers and children showed slightly higher, non-significant overlap versus unrelated pairs.

The sequence was collected from a boy aged 5-17 years in good health. The sequencing sample was made of blood. This chain joins TRBV20-1 and TRBJ1-2, with no clear D. The CDR3 sequence: CSPIRPDGYGYTF. Written as DNA, the CDR3 is TGCAGTCCGATAAGGCCGGACGGCTATGGCTACACCTTC.